The source of this TCR beta chain is a study of CD8 T cells in Susac syndrome. Reverse transcription of about 0.5 to 1 ug RNA was carried out with random hexamers. The TCR beta CDR3 was amplified by immunoSEQ multiplex PCR across 54 Vbeta, 13 Jbeta. TCRdb redid the calling of the immunoSEQ multiplex PCR reads with MiXCR, one entry per CDR3 protein. The data show more than 75,000 distinct CDR3 sequences, roughly 93% seen once. Controls matched for age and sex were healthy donors. This sequence originates from a human donor in good health. Material: CD8+ T cells from PBMCs.

CDR3 amino acids: CASSSDYGYTF. CDR3 DNA sequence: TGCGCCAGCAGCTCGGACTATGGCTACACCTTC. The chain recombines TRBV5-1 with TRBJ1-2; D ambiguous. Germline assignment: CDR1 SGHRS and CDR2 YFSETQ. This CDR3 contains 11 residues. Between the trimmed V and J ends, which lost 3 bases and 3 bases, there was a span of 3 bases.